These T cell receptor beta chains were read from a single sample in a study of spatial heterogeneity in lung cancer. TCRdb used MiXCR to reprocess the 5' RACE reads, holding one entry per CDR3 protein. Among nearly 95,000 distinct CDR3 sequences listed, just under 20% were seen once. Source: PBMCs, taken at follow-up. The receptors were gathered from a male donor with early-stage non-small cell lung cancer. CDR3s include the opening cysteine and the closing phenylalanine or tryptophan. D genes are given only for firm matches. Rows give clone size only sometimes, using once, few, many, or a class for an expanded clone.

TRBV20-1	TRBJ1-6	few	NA	TGCAGTGCTAGAGGAACCGGGGGCAAGGGTTCACCCCTCCACTTT	CSARGTGGKGSPLHF
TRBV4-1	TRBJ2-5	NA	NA	TGCGCCAGCAGCCGCCGGGACTGGACTCAAGAGACCCAGTACTTC	CASSRRDWTQETQYF
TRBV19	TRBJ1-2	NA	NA	TGTGCCAGTAGCACGCAGTTTGGCTACACCTTC	CASSTQFGYTF
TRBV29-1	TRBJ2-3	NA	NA	TGCAGCGTCCCTTTCGGGGATACGCAGTATTTT	CSVPFGDTQYF
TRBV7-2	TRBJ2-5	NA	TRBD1	TGTGCCAGCAGCGGATTGACAGGGGGGAGGGCAGAGACCCAGTACTTC	CASSGLTGGRAETQYF
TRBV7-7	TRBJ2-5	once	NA	TGTGCCAGCAGCCGCTCGGGGGAGAGAGAGACCCAGTACTTC	CASSRSGERETQYF
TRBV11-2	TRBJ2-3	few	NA	TGTGCCAGCAGGACACAACAGGGTACAGATACGCAGTATTTT	CASRTQQGTDTQYF
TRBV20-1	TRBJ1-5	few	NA	TGCAGTGCTACCAAGGGGGATTTCAATCAGCCCCAGCATTTT	CSATKGDFNQPQHF
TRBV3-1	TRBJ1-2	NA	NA	TGTGCCAGCAGCCAAGCGGCTGGAGTATACTATGGCTACACCTTC	CASSQAAGVYYGYTF
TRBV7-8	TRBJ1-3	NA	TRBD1	TGTGCCAGCAGCCCGCGGACAGGTTCGGACACCATATATTTT	CASSPRTGSDTIYF
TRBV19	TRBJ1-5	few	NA	TGTGCCAGTAGTATCGGACAGTATACTAATCAGCCCCAGCATTTT	CASSIGQYTNQPQHF
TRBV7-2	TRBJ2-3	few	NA	TGTGCCAGCAGCTTAGAAGGGAATTGGGCGCAGTATTTT	CASSLEGNWAQYF
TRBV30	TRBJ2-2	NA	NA	TGTGCCTGGAGTCCTTTTGCCGGGGAGCTGTTTTTT	CAWSPFAGELFF
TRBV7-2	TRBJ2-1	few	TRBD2	TGTGCCAGCAGCTTAGTGGGGACTAGCGGCAATGAGCAGTTCTTC	CASSLVGTSGNEQFF
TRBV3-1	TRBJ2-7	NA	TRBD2	TGTGCCAGCAGCTCCCGGATCGGGACTAGCGGGAGCAAATACGAGCAGTACTTC	CASSSRIGTSGSKYEQYF
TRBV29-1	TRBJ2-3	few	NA	TGCAGCGACGAGAGCGGACGCACAGATACGCAGTATTTT	CSDESGRTDTQYF
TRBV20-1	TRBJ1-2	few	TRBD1	TGCAGTGCTAGAGGACAGGGGAACTATGGCTACACCTTC	CSARGQGNYGYTF
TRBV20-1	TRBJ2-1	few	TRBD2	TGCAGTGCTGAGGGGGCGGGAGGGCCGGATGGTGAGCAGTTCTTC	CSAEGAGGPDGEQFF
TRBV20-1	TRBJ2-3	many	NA	TGCAGTCTGGACGGAAACACAGATACGCAGTATTTT	CSLDGNTDTQYF
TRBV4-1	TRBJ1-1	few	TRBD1	TGCGCCAGCAGCCAGATCCCGGGACAGGGTGATACTGAAGCTTTCTTT	CASSQIPGQGDTEAFF
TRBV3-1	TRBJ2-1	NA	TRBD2	TGTGCCAGCAGCCAGTTACTAGCGGGAGGTCCGGTGGAGCAGTTCTTC	CASSQLLAGGPVEQFF
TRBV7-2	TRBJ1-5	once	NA	TGTGCCAGCAGCTCCGCGGGACATACCAATCAGCCCCAGCATTTT	CASSSAGHTNQPQHF